The present TCR beta chain was sequenced within a study of regulatory T cells in long-lasting Graves disease (dated by TCRdb to about 2021). For the wider study: Patients with newly diagnosed Graves' disease had been on antithyroid drugs for under 3 months. This study used TCR sequencing and RNA sequencing of peripheral blood to compare persistent Graves' disease patients against newly diagnosed Graves' disease patients. The study was registered as a clinical trial and conducted in China. A total of around 35 samples underwent TCR sequencing, from about 13 patients with persistent Graves' disease and 20 patients with newly diagnosed Graves' disease. Overall results and qualifications from the work: Compared with newly diagnosed patients, patients with persistent Graves' disease had lower TCR Shannon entropy and fewer highly expanded clones, which suggests clonal expansion. More public clonotypes were shared among persistent patients (under 3,000) than among newly diagnosed patients (over 900). Peripheral blood alone was examined, since thyroid tissue, which constituted the primary lesion, could not be accessed. Only the TCR beta chain was sequenced and analyzed. The authors acknowledged the small sample size as a limitation that may reduce accuracy.

Taken with the paper, the label for time point translates to: newly diagnosed GD, antithyroid drugs for less than 3 months. RNA was extracted from PBMCs in TRIzol for both TCR sequencing and RNA sequencing. Graves' disease was diagnosed according to American Thyroid Association guidelines. Patients for the study were recruited at an endocrinology department in Xi'an, China. Each patient gave about 10 milliliters of peripheral blood, collected in an EDTA anticoagulant tube. Ficoll Paque Plus density gradient separation was used to isolate PBMCs, and no additional T cell sorting was done. RNA quality was checked with an Agilent 2100 Bioanalyzer and agarose gel, and concentration with a NanoDrop 2000. Library construction relied on multiplex PCR. Instrument used: Illumina HiSeq 4000. To build TCR beta libraries, CDR3 regions were amplified by Arm-PCR using iRepertoire HTBI primers. Before sequencing, the PCR products went through gel purification. In the authors' own workflow: Gene usage analysis of CDR3 amino acid clonotypes used the 60 to 80 TRBV and about 13 TRBJ segments found across samples. COPE and FqMerger were used to merge filtered high-quality paired reads into contigs. BLAST was used to align contigs to IMGT TRBV, TRBD and TRBJ reference genes, and CDR3 was defined according to IMGT. Clonotypes above 0.1% frequency were classified as highly expanded clones. Shannon entropy was used to measure repertoire diversity, and the Gini coefficient was used to measure V-J evenness. Clonotypes shared by more than one individual were considered public. The raw public data were reprocessed by TCRdb itself: fastp quality trimming at Q25, MiXCR clonotype calling, in-frame beta chains only. Rows are unified per CDR3 protein, each entry keeping the most common DNA and genes. The V and J calls come from TCRdb's annotation, not from the publication. The sample profile shows roughly 350,000 distinct CDR3 sequences; over 15% of them were found once. The top ten constitute just under 30% of the sample.

Regarding this clonotype: This receptor's antigen is unknown. One base away there is no much larger clone; base qualities are not given.

These data are also associated with another study on T cells in Graves' hyperthyroidism and ophthalmopathy. The second study's paper adds: A patient counted as having stable Graves' hyperthyroidism if no progression to ophthalmopathy occurred over 18 months of follow-up. Hyperthyroidism patients were newly diagnosed, had a disease duration of under 2 months, and were aged 18 to 65 years. Exclusion was applied to patients with uncontrolled infections, other autoimmune diseases, pregnancy or lactation. Diagnoses were based on clinical symptoms, serum thyroxine and TRAb, thyroid ultrasound and orbital computed tomography. For the first round of RT-PCR on the TCR CDR3, the HTBI primer set was used together with the Qiagen OneStep RT-PCR kit. Blood samples also contained most of the expanded thyroid clonotypes (frequency above 0.001), which suggests that blood repertoires may reflect thyroid immune responses. Ophthalmopathy was separated from stable hyperthyroidism by a 13 V-J signature model, with about 86% sensitivity and 81% to 83% specificity obtained in cross-validation and 80%/75% obtained in testing. During validation, the model predicted progression to ophthalmopathy a median of about 6.3 months ahead of onset, with just under 71% sensitivity and 72.22% specificity. A discovery cohort of roughly 100 patients, approximately 45 with Graves' ophthalmopathy and 55 to 60 with stable Graves' hyperthyroidism, was used to find distinguishing TCR V-J signatures. Prospective prediction of ophthalmopathy was tested in an independent validation cohort of approximately 19 hyperthyroidism patients and 17 patients who later progressed to ophthalmopathy. The roughly 100 discovery patients were divided at random into training and test sets in a 7:3 ratio. In about six Graves' hyperthyroidism patients, the study also compared T-cell repertoires from thyroid tissue with T-cell repertoires from blood. After sampling, hyperthyroidism patients received methimazole starting at 30 mg daily, and ophthalmopathy patients received high-dose intravenous methylprednisolone. The libraries were constructed in a second round of multiplex PCR and then size-selected and purified. Paired-end sequencing of the libraries was performed with 100 bp reads on an Illumina HiSeq2000. SOAPnuke was used to process the raw data, removing reads that contained adapters or uncalled bases, had a mean Phred below 15, or lacked an exact match to the constant primer or identifier. High-quality paired reads were merged with COPE v1.2.5, and unique nucleotide sequences were defined as clonotypes. MiTCR v1.1 was used to align clonotypes to the IMGT TRBV, TRBD and TRBJ reference segments. Analysis was restricted to V-J combinations with a frequency above 0.0001, which covered 98% to 99.2% of repertoires. A TCS score was defined as the ratio between F50 (clonal expansion) and ExV (chaos), using BLOSUM62-based TCRdist between CDR3 peptides within each V-J. Welch's t-statistics and random forest reduced some 510 V-J features to fewer than 15, which were used in a naive Bayes classifier (R e1071). Sample size was not statistically predetermined, and investigators were not blinded to group allocation. TCR Vbeta CDR3 sequencing of roughly 140 peripheral blood samples (approximately 44 ophthalmopathy, 75 to 80 hyperthyroidism and approximately 17 progressor patients) is reported in the paper.

The receptor was derived from a man in his forties with Graves disease. Donor details come from another sample of the same person, matched by shared clones. Material: peripheral blood mononuclear cells (PBMCs), obtained at new diagnosis, from a patient treated with antithyroid drugs.

In nucleotides, the sequence is TGTGCCAGCAGCCGACTTGTTGGGACCTACAATGAGCAGTTCTTC. The resulting protein is CASSRLVGTYNEQFF. The chain is assembled from TRBV7-6 and TRBJ2-1; no D gene call is confident. Reading from cysteine to phenylalanine, the CDR3 counts 15 amino acids. Only the CDR3 DNA stays, 45 bases, in frame from base 1. V is shortened by 5 bases, J by 2 bases, and the region joining them spans 13 bases. In the germline V gene, CDR1 corresponds to SGHVS and CDR2 to FNYEAQ.